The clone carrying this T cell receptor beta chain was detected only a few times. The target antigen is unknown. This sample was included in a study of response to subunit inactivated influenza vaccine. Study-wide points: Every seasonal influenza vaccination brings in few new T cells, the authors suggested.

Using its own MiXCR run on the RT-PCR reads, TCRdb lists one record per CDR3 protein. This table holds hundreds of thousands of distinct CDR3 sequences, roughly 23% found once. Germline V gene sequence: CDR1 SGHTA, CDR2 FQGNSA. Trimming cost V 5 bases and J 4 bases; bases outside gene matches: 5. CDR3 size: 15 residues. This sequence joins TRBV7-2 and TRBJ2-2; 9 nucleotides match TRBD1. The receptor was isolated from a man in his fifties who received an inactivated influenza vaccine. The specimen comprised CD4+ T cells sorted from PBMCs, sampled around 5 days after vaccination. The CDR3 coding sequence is TGTGCCAGCAGCCTGGGACAGGGCGTCACCGGGGAGCTGTTTTTT. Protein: CASSLGQGVTGELFF.